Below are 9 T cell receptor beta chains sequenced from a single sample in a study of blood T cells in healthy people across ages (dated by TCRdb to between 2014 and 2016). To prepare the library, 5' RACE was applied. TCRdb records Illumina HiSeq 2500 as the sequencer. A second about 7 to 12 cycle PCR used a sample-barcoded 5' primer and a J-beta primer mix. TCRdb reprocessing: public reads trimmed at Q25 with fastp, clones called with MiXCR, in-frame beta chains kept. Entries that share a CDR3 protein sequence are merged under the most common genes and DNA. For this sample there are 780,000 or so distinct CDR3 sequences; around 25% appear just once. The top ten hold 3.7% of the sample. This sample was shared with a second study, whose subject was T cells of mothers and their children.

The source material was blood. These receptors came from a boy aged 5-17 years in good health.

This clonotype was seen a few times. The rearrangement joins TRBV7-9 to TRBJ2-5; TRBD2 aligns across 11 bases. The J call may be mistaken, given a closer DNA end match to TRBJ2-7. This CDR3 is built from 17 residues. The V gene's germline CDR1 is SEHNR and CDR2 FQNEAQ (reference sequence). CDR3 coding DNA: TGTGCCAGCAGCTCTACCTCCAGCGGGACTAGCGGCGTCGAGCAGTACTTC. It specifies CASSSTSSGTSGVEQYF.

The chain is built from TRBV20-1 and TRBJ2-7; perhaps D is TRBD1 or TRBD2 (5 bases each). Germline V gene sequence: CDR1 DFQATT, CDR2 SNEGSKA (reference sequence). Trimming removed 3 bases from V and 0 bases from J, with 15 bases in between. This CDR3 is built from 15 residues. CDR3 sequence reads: CSASDVEGYSYEQYF. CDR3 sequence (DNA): TGCAGTGCTAGTGATGTTGAGGGGTACTCCTACGAGCAGTACTTC.

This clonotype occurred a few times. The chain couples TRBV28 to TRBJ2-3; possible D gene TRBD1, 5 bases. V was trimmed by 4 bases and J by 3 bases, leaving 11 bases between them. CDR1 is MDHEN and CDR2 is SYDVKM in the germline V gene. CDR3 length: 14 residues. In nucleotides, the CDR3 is TGTGCCAGCAGTTCCCTGGGGCTAACAGATACGCAGTATTTT. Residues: CASSSLGLTDTQYF. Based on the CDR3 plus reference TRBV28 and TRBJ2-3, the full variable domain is DVKVTQSSRYLVKRTGEKVFLECVQDMDHENMFWYRQDPGLGLRLIYFSYDVKMKEKGDIPEGYSVSREKKERFSLILESASTNQTSMYLCASSSLGLTDTQYFGPGTRLTVL.

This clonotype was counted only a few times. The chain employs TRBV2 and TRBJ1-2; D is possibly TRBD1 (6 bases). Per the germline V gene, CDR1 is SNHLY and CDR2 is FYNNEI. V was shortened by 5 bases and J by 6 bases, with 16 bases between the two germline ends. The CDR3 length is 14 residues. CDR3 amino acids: CASSFTQGFDGYTF. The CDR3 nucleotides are TGTGCCAGCAGTTTCACCCAGGGGTTCGATGGCTACACCTTC. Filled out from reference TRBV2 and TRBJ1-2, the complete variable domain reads EPEVTQTPSHQVTQMGQEVILRCVPISNHLYFYWYRQILGQKVEFLVSFYNNEISEKSEIFDDQFSVERPDGSNFTLKIRSTKLEDSAMYFCASSFTQGFDGYTFGSGTRLTVV.

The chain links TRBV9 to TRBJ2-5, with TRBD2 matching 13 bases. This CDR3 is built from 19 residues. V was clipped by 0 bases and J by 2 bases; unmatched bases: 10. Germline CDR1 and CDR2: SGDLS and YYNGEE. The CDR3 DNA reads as TGTGCCAGCAGCGTAGAAGAGACACCGGGACTAGCGGGACAAGAGACCCAGTACTTC. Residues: CASSVEETPGLAGQETQYF.

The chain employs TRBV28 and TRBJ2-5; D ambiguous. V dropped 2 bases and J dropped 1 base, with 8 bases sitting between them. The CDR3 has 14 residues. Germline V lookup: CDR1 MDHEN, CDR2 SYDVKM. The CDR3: CASSLGLPQETQYF. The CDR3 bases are TGTGCCAGCAGTTTAGGCTTGCCCCAAGAGACCCAGTACTTC.

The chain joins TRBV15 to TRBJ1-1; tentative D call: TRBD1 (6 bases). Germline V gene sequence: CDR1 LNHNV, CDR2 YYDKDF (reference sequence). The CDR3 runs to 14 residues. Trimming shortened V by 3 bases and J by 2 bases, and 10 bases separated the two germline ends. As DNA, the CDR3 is TGTGCCACCAGCAGGGACAGTTCAAACACTGAAGCTTTCTTT. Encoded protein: CATSRDSSNTEAFF.

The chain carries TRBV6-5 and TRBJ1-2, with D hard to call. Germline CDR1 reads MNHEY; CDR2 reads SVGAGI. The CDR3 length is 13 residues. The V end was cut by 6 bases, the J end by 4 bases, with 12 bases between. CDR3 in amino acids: CASSLVPSYGYTF. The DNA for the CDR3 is TGTGCCAGCAGCCTAGTTCCAAGCTATGGCTACACCTTC.

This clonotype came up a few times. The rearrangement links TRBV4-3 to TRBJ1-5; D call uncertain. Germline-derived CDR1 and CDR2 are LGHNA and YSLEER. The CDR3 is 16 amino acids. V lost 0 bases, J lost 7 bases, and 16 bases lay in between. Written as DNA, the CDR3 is TGCGCCAGCAGCCAAGATTTGATGGAGGCGGGCCAGCCCCAGCATTTT. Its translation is CASSQDLMEAGQPQHF.